This T cell receptor beta chain was obtained from a study of blood T cell repertoires in COVID-19. Each exposed participant met a COVID-19 case in the 2 weeks preceding study entry. This CDR3 has 16 amino acids. Trimming cost V 4 bases and J 4 bases, with 14 bases left between them. Germline V gives CDR1 LGHDT, CDR2 YNNKEL (reference sequence). This clone was detected a few times. Some clones are missing from TCRdb's copy, which holds only in-frame ones; the method was immunoSEQ multiplex PCR. This table has 150,000 to 200,000 clones, about four fifths appearing once. The chain couples TRBV3-1 (or the pseudogene TRBV3-2) to TRBJ1-6, with D perhaps matching TRBD1 (6 bases). The TCR was taken from a woman aged 25 to 39 who had been exposed to COVID-19. The sample consisted of PBMCs or T cells enriched from blood (not recorded which). Here the CDR3 DNA reads TGTGCCAGCAGCCCGATAAGAGACAGGTATAATTCACCCCTCCACTTT. Its protein product is CASSPIRDRYNSPLHF.